This TCR beta chain was recorded in a study of T-cell reconstitution after alpha-beta-depleted transplantation in children. Regarding the study as a whole: At around two months after transplant, the alpha-beta T cells were reportedly derived from several hundred expanded clones that came from non-depleted graft cells. At day 60, the high TCRbeta diversity found in some patients originated from recipient T cells and thymic progenitors that had survived. From newly produced T cells came most of the T-cell counts and diversity one year after transplant.

The trim removed 9 bases at V and 2 bases at J, leaving 8 bases unmatched. This CDR3 spans 14 amino acids. TCRbeta library construction was performed incorporating unique molecular identifiers. TCRdb recomputed calls from the PCR reads with MiXCR, one row per CDR3 protein. This table holds 450,000 to 600,000 distinct CDR3 sequences, over 10% found once. Details on this clonotype: What it recognizes is unknown.

This TCR was sampled from a male patient between 5 and 17 years old who had a stem cell transplant for acute myeloid leukemia, so the T cells may come from the graft donor. Material: PBMCs, mostly from graft donor cells, obtained 360 days after TCRalphabeta/CD19-depleted stem cell transplant. The chain links TRBV12-3 or TRBV12-4 to TRBJ2-7; TRBD2 matches at 9 bases. The DNA of the CDR3 is TGTGCCAGTTCCGCGGGGGGGTGGGCCTACGAGCAGTACTTC. Amino acids: CASSAGGWAYEQYF.